This is a list of T cell receptor beta chains from one sample in a study of blood T cell repertoires in COVID-19. The protocol was immunoSEQ multiplex PCR, while the TCRdb copy is restricted to in-frame clones and leaves out a portion. The table has about 310,000 clones, about nine tenths seen once. Sequencing was carried out using peripheral blood. Receptors originate from a man in his forties or fifties with active or convalescent COVID-19. The CDR3 runs from the conserved cysteine through the conserved F or W. Fields, in order: J gene, clone size, V gene, D gene, CDR3 length, CDR3 protein, CDR3 DNA. A D gene is named only where the DNA matches it firmly. Clone size is stated in some rows and not others, as once, few, many or a class when expanded.

j_gene: TRBJ1-6; abundance: NA; v_gene: TRBV4-2; d_gene: NA; len: 16; CDR3aa: CASSRRRVGGNSPLHF; CDR3nt: TGTGCCAGCAGCCGTCGCAGGGTGGGAGGTAATTCACCCCTCCACTTT
j_gene: TRBJ1-2; abundance: NA; v_gene: TRBV11-2; d_gene: NA; len: 12; CDR3aa: CASSLGGDGYTF; CDR3nt: TGTGCCAGCAGCCTTGGAGGGGATGGCTACACCTTC
j_gene: TRBJ2-1; abundance: once; v_gene: TRBV28; d_gene: TRBD1; len: 14; CDR3aa: CASSSMTGGIEQFF; CDR3nt: TGTGCCAGCAGTTCCATGACAGGGGGCATTGAGCAGTTCTTC
j_gene: TRBJ1-4; abundance: NA; v_gene: TRBV15; d_gene: NA; len: 16; CDR3aa: CATSRDPGSTNEKLFF; CDR3nt: TGTGCCACCAGCAGAGATCCAGGGTCAACTAATGAAAAACTGTTTTTT
j_gene: TRBJ1-1; abundance: few; v_gene: TRBV27; d_gene: TRBD1; len: 17; CDR3aa: CASSPGQGAIGSTEAFF; CDR3nt: TGTGCCAGCAGCCCCGGGCAGGGGGCGATTGGTAGCACTGAAGCTTTCTTT
j_gene: TRBJ1-3; abundance: few; v_gene: TRBV6-5; d_gene: TRBD1; len: 15; CDR3aa: CASSFSTGTGNTIYF; CDR3nt: TGTGCCAGCAGTTTTTCGACAGGGACTGGAAACACCATATATTTT
j_gene: TRBJ1-1; abundance: few; v_gene: TRBV2; d_gene: NA; len: 13; CDR3aa: CASSENRGTEAFF; CDR3nt: TGTGCCAGCAGTGAAAATAGAGGAACTGAAGCTTTCTTT
j_gene: TRBJ2-1; abundance: NA; v_gene: TRBV6-5; d_gene: NA; len: 13; CDR3aa: CASRGWGRDEQFF; CDR3nt: TGTGCCAGCAGGGGATGGGGCAGGGATGAGCAGTTCTTC
j_gene: TRBJ1-4; abundance: NA; v_gene: TRBV2; d_gene: NA; len: 13; CDR3aa: CASSVRRDEKLFF; CDR3nt: TGTGCCAGCAGTGTGAGACGGGATGAAAAACTGTTTTTT
j_gene: TRBJ1-5; abundance: NA; v_gene: TRBV15; d_gene: NA; len: 15; CDR3aa: CATRDRTGSNQPQHF; CDR3nt: TGTGCCACCAGAGATCGGACTGGTAGCAATCAGCCCCAGCATTTT
j_gene: TRBJ1-2; abundance: NA; v_gene: TRBV19; d_gene: NA; len: 16; CDR3aa: CASSTGDSLLGYGYTF; CDR3nt: TGTGCCAGTAGCACAGGCGATTCACTCTTGGGGTATGGCTACACCTTC
j_gene: TRBJ1-1; abundance: NA; v_gene: TRBV6-2/TRBV6-3; d_gene: NA; len: 15; CDR3aa: CASSYNRGEETEAFF; CDR3nt: TGTGCCAGCAGTTATAATCGAGGGGAGGAAACTGAAGCTTTCTTT
j_gene: TRBJ2-2; abundance: NA; v_gene: TRBV10-3; d_gene: TRBD1; len: 13; CDR3aa: CAISERTGGELFF; CDR3nt: TGTGCCATCAGTGAACGGACAGGCGGGGAGCTGTTTTTT
j_gene: TRBJ1-1; abundance: NA; v_gene: TRBV3-1/TRBV3-2; d_gene: TRBD1; len: 15; CDR3aa: CASSHPGTGYTEAFF; CDR3nt: TGTGCCAGCAGCCATCCTGGGACAGGGTACACTGAAGCTTTCTTT
j_gene: TRBJ2-3; abundance: NA; v_gene: TRBV3-1/TRBV3-2; d_gene: TRBD2; len: 18; CDR3aa: CASSQGRNSGIRTDTQYF; CDR3nt: TGTGCCAGCAGCCAAGGTAGAAATAGCGGGATTCGTACAGATACGCAGTATTTT
j_gene: TRBJ2-1; abundance: NA; v_gene: TRBV2; d_gene: TRBD2; len: 14; CDR3aa: CASTLAGALNEQFF; CDR3nt: TGTGCCAGCACCCTAGCGGGAGCGCTCAATGAGCAGTTCTTC
j_gene: TRBJ1-1; abundance: NA; v_gene: TRBV3-1/TRBV3-2; d_gene: NA; len: 14; CDR3aa: CASSQRGENTEAFF; CDR3nt: TGTGCCAGCAGCCAACGCGGGGAGAACACTGAAGCTTTCTTT
j_gene: TRBJ2-2; abundance: NA; v_gene: TRBV3-1/TRBV3-2; d_gene: NA; len: 15; CDR3aa: CASSQVQTNTGELFF; CDR3nt: TGTGCCAGCAGCCAAGTTCAGACGAACACCGGGGAGCTGTTTTTT
j_gene: TRBJ1-3; abundance: NA; v_gene: TRBV5-5; d_gene: NA; len: 17; CDR3aa: CASSLAGRPSAGNTIYF; CDR3nt: TGTGCCAGCAGCTTGGCAGGGAGGCCATCGGCTGGAAACACCATATATTTT